Reported below is one TCR beta chain. Residents of around 24 US areas, aged roughly 18 to 89 years, made up the participants. The data were obtained in a study of blood T cell repertoires in COVID-19. About the study: From the United States, Italy and Spain came samples of acute and convalescent COVID-19. PBMCs, B-cell-depleted T cells, or T cells were the source of the cDNA or gDNA that made up the material.

Germline lookup yields CDR1 MGHRA and CDR2 YSYEKL. V lost 4 bases, J lost 0 bases, and 11 bases lay in between. The CDR3 loop spans 15 amino acids. Authors' analysis steps: Reference gene primer amplification yielded estimated nucleated cell counts. Data came from immunoSEQ multiplex PCR; TCRdb stores just in-frame clones and leaves some out. That table supplies the V and J calls and clone size; D and trimming were determined from the DNA. Of roughly 250,000 clones in the sample, approximately 90% were seen once. The V and J genes are TRBV4-1 and TRBJ2-3; a weak D match, TRBD1 (5 bases). The clonotype comes from a human donor in a cohort exposed to, infected with or recovered from COVID-19 (not recorded which). The donor label of this sample is uncertain. Sequences were obtained from PBMCs or T cells enriched from blood (not recorded which). The CDR3: CASSLDRESTDTQYF. The CDR3 coding sequence is TGCGCCAGCAGCCTCGACAGAGAAAGCACAGATACGCAGTATTTT.